This TCR beta chain was profiled in a study of T cell changes during pregnancy in multiple sclerosis. The CDR3 contains 16 residues. Trimming cost V 7 bases and J 3 bases, with 16 bases left between them. Germline V CDR1 and CDR2: MNHNY, SVGAGI (reference sequence). Sequencing was performed with immunoSEQ multiplex PCR; in TCRdb, only in-frame clones are kept and a portion is missing. Of about 110,000 clones in the sample, roughly 89% were seen once. The rearrangement uses TRBV6-6 and TRBJ2-6; tentatively, D is TRBD2 (5 bases). The TCR sequence derives from a female donor with multiple sclerosis, enrolled in a pregnancy study. The sequences come from peripheral blood, collected before pregnancy. CDR3 sequence: CASNPPRAGGANVLTF. The CDR3 region has the DNA TGTGCCAGCAACCCTCCGAGGGCAGGTGGGGCCAACGTCCTGACTTTC.